The 12 T cell receptor beta chains below were found in one sample sequenced in a study of CD8+ T cells in alopecia areata. The treatment is: oral pan-JAK inhibitor, 5-10 mg twice daily. Extracted from the samples, RNA was reverse transcribed into cDNA to serve as the sequencing template. Assay: immunoSEQ multiplex PCR; the TCRdb copy retains only in-frame clones and omits some. The sample consists of about 100,000 clones, roughly 60% of them appearing once. Sequenced material: CD8+ T cells sorted from blood, taken at approximately week 56, from a patient treated with tofacitinib. These receptors were taken from a human donor with alopecia areata.

For the CDR3, the DNA is TGTGCCAGCAGCTCAGGACAGGGGATGGGTGAGCAGTACTTC. It specifies CASSSGQGMGEQYF. V is TRBV13 and J is TRBJ2-7, with TRBD1 matching over 9 bases. The junction had 8 bases not matched to a gene; V was cut back by 4 bases and J by 7 bases. Germline loops: CDR1 PRHDT, CDR2 FYEKMQ (reference sequence). CDR3 size: 14 residues.

The V call is TRBV27, the J call TRBJ1-6; D is possibly TRBD1 (5 bases). Germline V gene lookup returns CDR1 MNHEY and CDR2 SMNVEV (reference sequence). V lost 5 bases and J 9 bases, leaving 8 bases between the germline ends. There are 12 residues in the CDR3. The CDR3 loop reads CASSRGGSPLHF. For the CDR3, the DNA is TGTGCCAGCAGTAGGGGTGGTTCACCCCTCCACTTT.

The gene calls are TRBV7-9 and TRBJ2-5, with D unclear. In germline, CDR1 is SEHNR, CDR2 FQNEAQ (reference sequence). Between the trimmed V and J ends, which lost 4 bases and 2 bases, there was a span of 14 bases. This CDR3 is built from 15 residues. CDR3 loop: CASSSPPGPQETQYF. The CDR3, as DNA: TGTGCCAGCAGCTCGCCTCCGGGTCCTCAAGAGACCCAGTACTTC. The entire variable domain, with the rest obtained from reference TRBV7-9 and TRBJ2-5, is as follows: DTGVSQNPRHKITKRGQNVTFRCDPISEHNRLYWYRQTLGQGPEFLTYFQNEAQLEKSRLLSDRFSAERPKGSFSTLEIQRTEQGDSAMYLCASSSPPGPQETQYFGPGTRLLVL.

This chain joins TRBV7-9 and TRBJ2-7; D is possibly TRBD1 or TRBD2 (7 bases each). V was trimmed by 3 bases and J by 3 bases, leaving 12 bases between them. The CDR3 sequence is 14 residues long. The V gene's germline CDR1 is SEHNR and CDR2 FQNEAQ (reference sequence). Here the CDR3 reads CASSFPGGGYEQYF. The CDR3 DNA is TGTGCCAGCAGCTTCCCAGGGGGGGGCTACGAGCAGTACTTC.

The CDR3 sequence is CASRMGGTRNEKLFF. DNA for the CDR3: TGTGCCAGTAGAATGGGGGGGACCCGGAATGAAAAACTGTTTTTT. This chain connects TRBV19 to TRBJ1-4; TRBD1 might be the D (5 bases). With 6 bases removed from V and 5 bases from J, the gap between germline ends came to 16 bases. From germline, CDR1 is LNHDA and CDR2 SQIVND (reference sequence). CDR3 size: 15 residues.

The chain joins TRBV16 to TRBJ1-1, with D perhaps matching TRBD1 (5 bases). This CDR3 has 13 amino acids. Germline V gene sequence: CDR1 KGHSY, CDR2 FQNENV. Trimming stripped 4 bases from V and 0 bases from J, with 6 bases between. The CDR3 region is CASSPTVNTEAFF. Here the CDR3 DNA reads TGTGCCAGCAGCCCGACAGTGAACACTGAAGCTTTCTTT.

In its sample, this clone was seen a few times. The J gene is TRBJ1-1, the V gene TRBV7-2; a weak D match, TRBD1 (6 bases). From germline, CDR1 is SGHTA and CDR2 FQGNSA. The germline V and J ends were trimmed by 2 bases and 4 bases, with 11 bases remaining between them. This CDR3 is 14 amino acids long. The CDR3 coding sequence is TGTGCCAGCAGCTTAAAGGCAGGGGTCACTGAAGCTTTCTTT. Translating it yields CASSLKAGVTEAFF.

V and J are TRBV14 and TRBJ2-5, with D uncertain. The length of the CDR3 is 13 residues. In germline, CDR1 is SGHDN, CDR2 FVKESK. The V end lost 4 bases, the J end lost 5 bases, and 11 bases lay between the germline ends. This CDR3 is CASSLGMGETQYF. As DNA, the CDR3 is TGTGCCAGCAGCCTAGGGATGGGGGAGACCCAGTACTTC. The whole variable domain, remainder taken from reference TRBV14 and TRBJ2-5, is EAGVTQFPSHSVIEKGQTVTLRCDPISGHDNLYWYRRVMGKEIKFLLHFVKESKQDESGMPNNRFLAERTGGTYSTLKVQPAELEDSGVYFCASSLGMGETQYFGPGTRLLVL.

This clone has more than one count but fewer than ten. The J gene is TRBJ1-2, the V gene TRBV13, with 7 bases matching TRBD1. This CDR3 contains 15 residues. V lost 1 base to trimming and J lost 4 bases; unmatched junction nucleotides: 6. The germline gives CDR1 PRHDT, CDR2 FYEKMQ (reference sequence). The CDR3 spells CASSLVGQDLYGYTF. As DNA, the CDR3 is TGTGCCAGCAGCTTAGTAGGACAGGACCTCTATGGCTACACCTTC.

This clone has just one count. The V and J genes are TRBV4-1 and TRBJ1-5; D gene uncertain. CDR3 length equals 16 residues. The germline gives CDR1 MGHRA, CDR2 YSYEKL. Trimming pared 0 bases from V and 0 bases from J, leaving 9 bases between. CDR3 bases: TGCGCCAGCAGCCAAGAAGCGGTACATAGCAATCAGCCCCAGCATTTT. Its protein is CASSQEAVHSNQPQHF.

The rearrangement joins TRBV7-8 to TRBJ1-1, with a weak D call TRBD1 (5 bases). With 5 bases removed from V and 3 bases from J, the gap between germline ends came to 16 bases. The CDR3 spans 15 residues. CDR1 is SGHVS and CDR2 is FQNEAQ in the germline V gene. This chain's CDR3 is CASSVAGLSDTEAFF. In nucleotides, the CDR3 is TGTGCCAGCAGCGTTGCGGGACTCAGCGACACTGAAGCTTTCTTT.

The rearrangement links TRBV6-5 to TRBJ2-7; TRBD1 aligns across 11 bases. V lost 7 bases to trimming and J lost 5 bases; unmatched junction nucleotides: 4. The CDR3 has 13 residues. Germline values: CDR1 MNHEY, CDR2 SVGAGI. CDR3: CASTRDRGDEQYF. The CDR3 nucleotides are TGTGCCAGCACCAGGGACAGGGGGGACGAGCAGTACTTC.